These T cell receptor beta chains were read from a single sample in a study of blood T cell repertoires in COVID-19. Assay used: immunoSEQ multiplex PCR; TCRdb lists only in-frame clones, some missing. The sample lists about 200,000 clones, around 85% occurring once. The sample comprised PBMCs or T cells enriched from blood (not recorded which). The receptors originated from a man aged 40-50 years who had recovered from COVID-19. The CDR3 runs from the conserved cysteine through the conserved F or W.

TRBV19	TRBJ1-4	CASRSPPAGGNEKLFF
TRBV4-2	TRBJ2-3	CASSQDGTSGPDTQYF
TRBV20-1	TRBJ1-1	CSAKGGTEAFF
TRBV2	TRBJ1-1	CATLGQFGEAFF
TRBV11-1	TRBJ2-7	CASSFTGGMEEQYF
TRBV7-2	TRBJ1-1	CASSLAAGANTEAFF
TRBV9	TRBJ1-6	CASSPRAQGNNSPLHF
TRBV6-2/TRBV6-3	TRBJ1-2	CASSWTGTDYGYTF
TRBV7-9	TRBJ1-6	CASSWGEGSPLHF
TRBV28	TRBJ2-5	CASSLLDRDQETQYF
TRBV5-1	TRBJ1-2	CASSVTVASSYGYTF
TRBV29-1	TRBJ2-2	CSVERVGGRASTGELFF
TRBV27	TRBJ1-1	CASGRGNTEAFF
TRBV2	TRBJ1-4	CASSDNPAANEKLFF
TRBV10-2	TRBJ1-1	CASRDWASGNTEAFF
TRBV19	TRBJ2-1	CASIGASGRYNEQFF
TRBV5-4	TRBJ2-7	CASSQAAGMRYEQYF
TRBV18	TRBJ1-1	CASSPARRQGLGEAFF
TRBV7-6	TRBJ2-5	CASSGRSGRVWETQYF
TRBV6-5	TRBJ2-7	CASSYGVAGAYEQYF
TRBV27	TRBJ2-5	CASSRGTSGRWETQYF
TRBV19	TRBJ1-5	CASSSTGRQPQHF
TRBV7-9	TRBJ2-7	CASSRPGLAVQYF
TRBV4-3	TRBJ2-2	CASSQVFTGGELFF
TRBV6-1	TRBJ2-7	CASSDRTSGRAHEQYF
TRBV28	TRBJ2-5	CASSPGGAASEETQYF
TRBV12-3/TRBV12-4	TRBJ1-2	CASSSGIYGYTF
TRBV4-2	TRBJ2-1	CASSQERLDDEQFF
TRBV5-1	TRBJ2-4	CASSLAYDIQGEGSKNIQYF
TRBV19	TRBJ1-2	CASSFRDRVTGGYTF
TRBV5-1	TRBJ2-1	CASSPAGGAYNEQFF
TRBV30	TRBJ2-5	CAWSVASRGTQYF
TRBV7-2	TRBJ2-7	CASRIEYEQYF
TRBV21-1	TRBJ1-1	CASIRDRGLNTEAFF
TRBV7-2	TRBJ2-1	CASSIEREFDEQFF
TRBV6-5	TRBJ2-7	CASSPGGSSYEQYF
TRBV6-5	TRBJ2-1	CASSSGQEYNEQFF
TRBV5-6	TRBJ1-3	CASTSGRLGNTIYF
TRBV18	TRBJ2-7	CASSRQGMQDEQYF
TRBV7-6	TRBJ1-1	CASSLSHMNTEAFF